This T cell receptor beta chain stems from a study of radiotherapy plus CTLA-4 blockade in lung cancer. Points from the study as a whole: Early clone dynamics of blood T cells, plus interferon-beta, reportedly predicted response best. Blood saw expansion of tumor-derived TCR clones after radiotherapy plus ipilimumab.

A remark on this clone: What it binds is not known.

This table comes from immunoSEQ multiplex PCR, and its TCRdb copy is limited to in-frame clones, with some not included. The repertoire holds about 48,000 clones, with approximately 85% as singletons. Germline V CDR1 and CDR2: MGHDK, SYGVNS. The CDR3 contains 14 residues. With 0 bases removed from V and 3 bases from J, the gap between germline ends came to 8 bases. This specimen was peripheral blood, taken from a patient treated with radiotherapy plus ipilimumab. The source of this sequence is a human donor with non-small cell lung cancer who had stable disease on radiotherapy plus ipilimumab. The chain links TRBV25-1 to TRBJ1-2, with D hard to call. In DNA form, the CDR3 reads TGTGCCAGCAGTGAATATGAGTCGCACTATGGCTACACCTTC. Translating it yields CASSEYESHYGYTF.